Many counts were recorded for the clone carrying this T cell receptor beta chain. The antigen is unknown. The data derive from a study of blood T cells in healthy people across ages. Study outcomes and limitations: Naive T cell percentage showed a strong correlation with TCR beta diversity. Both higher diversity and more naive CD4+ cells marked long-lived donors when set against aged donors.

Using a J-beta primer mix together with a sample-barcoded 5' primer, a second PCR was run for roughly 6 to 12 cycles. TCRdb re-analysed the 5' RACE reads in MiXCR, keeping a single row per CDR3 protein. The table lists approximately 900,000 distinct CDR3 sequences, around 48% of them singletons, with around an eighth in the top ten. CDR1 is SGHTA and CDR2 is FQGNSA in the germline V gene. The CDR3 loop spans 13 amino acids. V shed 5 bases and J shed 4 bases, with 11 bases lying between them. Sequencing was carried out using blood. The chain employs TRBV7-2 and TRBJ2-5; no reliable D call. This receptor was taken from a man aged 25 to 40 in good health. As DNA, the CDR3 is TGTGCCAGCAGCCCCTTTCGAGGAGAGACCCAGTACTTC. Its protein is CASSPFRGETQYF.